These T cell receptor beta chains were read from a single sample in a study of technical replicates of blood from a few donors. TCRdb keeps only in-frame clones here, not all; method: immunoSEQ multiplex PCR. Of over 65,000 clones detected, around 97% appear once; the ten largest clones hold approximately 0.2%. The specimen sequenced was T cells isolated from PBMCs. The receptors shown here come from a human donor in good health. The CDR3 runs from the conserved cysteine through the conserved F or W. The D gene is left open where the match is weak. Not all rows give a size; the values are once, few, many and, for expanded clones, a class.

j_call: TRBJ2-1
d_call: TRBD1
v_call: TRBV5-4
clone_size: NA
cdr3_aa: CASSQDRASNEQFF
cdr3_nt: TGTGCCAGCAGCCAAGACAGGGCTTCCAATGAGCAGTTCTTC

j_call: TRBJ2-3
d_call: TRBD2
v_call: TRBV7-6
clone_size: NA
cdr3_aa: CASSSRAGLAGGRGGTDTQYF
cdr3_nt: TGTGCCAGCAGCTCCAGGGCCGGACTAGCGGGAGGCCGTGGGGGAACAGATACGCAGTATTTT

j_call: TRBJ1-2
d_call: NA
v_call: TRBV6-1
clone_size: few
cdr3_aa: CASSPRGDDGYTF
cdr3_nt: TGTGCCAGCAGCCCCCGGGGAGACGATGGCTACACCTTC

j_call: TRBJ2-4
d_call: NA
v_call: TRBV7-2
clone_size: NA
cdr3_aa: CASSWQGTGENIQYF
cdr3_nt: TGTGCCAGCAGCTGGCAGGGCACCGGTGAAAACATTCAGTACTTC

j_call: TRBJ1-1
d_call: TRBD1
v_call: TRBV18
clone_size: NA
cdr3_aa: CASSPLDRAGTEAFF
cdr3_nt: TGTGCCAGCTCACCCTTGGACAGGGCGGGAACTGAAGCTTTCTTT

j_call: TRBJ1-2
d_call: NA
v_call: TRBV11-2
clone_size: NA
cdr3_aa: CASSLDRAGPTNYGYTF
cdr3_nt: TGTGCCAGCAGCTTAGATCGTGCAGGGCCGACTAACTATGGCTACACCTTC

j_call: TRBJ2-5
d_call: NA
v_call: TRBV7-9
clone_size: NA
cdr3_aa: CASSSRGGMGETQYF
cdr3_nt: TGTGCCAGCAGCTCGCGCGGCGGGATGGGAGAGACCCAGTACTTC

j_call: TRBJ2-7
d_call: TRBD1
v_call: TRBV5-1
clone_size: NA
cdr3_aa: CASSTTGVYEQYF
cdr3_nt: TGCGCCAGCAGCACGACAGGGGTCTACGAGCAGTACTTC

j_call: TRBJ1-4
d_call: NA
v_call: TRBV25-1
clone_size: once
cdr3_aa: CASSKRDRLTEKLFF
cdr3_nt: TGTGCCAGCAGCAAACGTGACCGACTGACTGAAAAACTGTTTTTT

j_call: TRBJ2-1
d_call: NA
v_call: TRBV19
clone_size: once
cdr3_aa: CASTLSMQGEQFF
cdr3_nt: TGTGCCAGTACACTTTCCATGCAGGGTGAGCAGTTCTTC

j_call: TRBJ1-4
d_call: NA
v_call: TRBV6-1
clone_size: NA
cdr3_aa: CASSEPGANEKLFF
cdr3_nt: TGTGCCAGCAGTGAACCTGGGGCCAATGAAAAACTGTTTTTT

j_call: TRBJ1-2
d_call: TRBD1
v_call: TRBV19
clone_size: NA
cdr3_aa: CASTIGQVAGSYGYTF
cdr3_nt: TGTGCCAGTACAATCGGACAGGTAGCGGGGAGCTATGGCTACACCTTC

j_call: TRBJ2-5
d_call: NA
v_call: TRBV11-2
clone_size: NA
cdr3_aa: CASSLFYGGGETQYF
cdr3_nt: TGTGCCAGCAGCTTGTTCTACGGGGGTGGTGAGACCCAGTACTTC

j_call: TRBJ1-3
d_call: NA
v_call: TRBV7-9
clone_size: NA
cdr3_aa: CASSPGMNGNTIYF
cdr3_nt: TGTGCCAGCAGCCCGGGGATGAATGGAAACACCATATATTTT

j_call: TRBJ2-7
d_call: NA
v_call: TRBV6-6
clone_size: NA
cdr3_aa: CASSYSSVYEQYF
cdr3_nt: TGTGCCAGCAGTTACTCCTCGGTTTACGAGCAGTACTTC

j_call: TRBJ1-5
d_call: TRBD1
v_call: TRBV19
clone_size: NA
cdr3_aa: CASSIQGAARSQHF
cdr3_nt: TGTGCCAGTAGTATACAGGGGGCTGCCAGGTCCCAGCATTTT

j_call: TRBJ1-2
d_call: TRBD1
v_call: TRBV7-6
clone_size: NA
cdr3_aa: CASSPILDRVRLNYGYTF
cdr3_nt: TGTGCCAGCAGCCCTATACTCGACAGGGTGCGTCTTAACTATGGCTACACCTTC

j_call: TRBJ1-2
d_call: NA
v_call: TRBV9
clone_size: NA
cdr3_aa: CASSVATTGDYGYTF
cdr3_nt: TGTGCCAGCAGCGTAGCTACGACGGGAGACTATGGCTACACCTTC

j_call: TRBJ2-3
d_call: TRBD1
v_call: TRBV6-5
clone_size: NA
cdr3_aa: CASSVGQQDTQYF
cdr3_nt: TGTGCCAGCAGTGTGGGACAGCAGGATACGCAGTATTTT

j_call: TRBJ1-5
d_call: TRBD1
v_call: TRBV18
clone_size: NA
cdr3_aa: CASSLDRGEPQHF
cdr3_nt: TGTGCCAGCTCACTTGACAGGGGGGAGCCCCAGCATTTT

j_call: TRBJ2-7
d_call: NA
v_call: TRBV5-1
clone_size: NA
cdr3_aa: CASSLDSYSYEQYF
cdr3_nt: TGCGCCAGCAGCTTGGATTCCTACAGCTACGAGCAGTACTTC

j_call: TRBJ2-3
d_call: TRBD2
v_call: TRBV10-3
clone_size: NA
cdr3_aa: CAISGDGGRVDTQYF
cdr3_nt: TGTGCCATCAGTGGGGATGGAGGGAGGGTAGATACGCAGTATTTT

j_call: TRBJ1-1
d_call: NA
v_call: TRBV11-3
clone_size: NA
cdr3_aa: CASSHNTEAFF
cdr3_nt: TGTGCCAGCAGTCATAACACTGAAGCTTTCTTT

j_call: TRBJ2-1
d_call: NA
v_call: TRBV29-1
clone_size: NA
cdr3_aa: CSVEDPKEVFPKAAKGEQFF
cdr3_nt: TGCAGCGTTGAAGACCCGAAAGAGGTTTTCCCGAAAGCGGCAAAGGGTGAGCAGTTCTTC

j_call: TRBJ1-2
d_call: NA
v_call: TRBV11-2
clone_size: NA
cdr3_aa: CASSLDAEGHYGYTF
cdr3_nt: TGTGCCAGCAGCTTAGATGCGGAGGGACACTATGGCTACACCTTC

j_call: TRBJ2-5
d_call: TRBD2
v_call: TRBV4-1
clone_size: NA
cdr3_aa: CASSLTGLAAQETQYF
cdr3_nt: TGCGCCAGCAGCCTAACCGGACTAGCGGCACAAGAGACCCAGTACTTC

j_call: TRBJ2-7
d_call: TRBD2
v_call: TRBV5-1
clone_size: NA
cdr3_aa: CASSWDTSGRAEQYF
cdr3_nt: TGCGCCAGCAGCTGGGATACTAGCGGGAGGGCCGAGCAGTACTTC

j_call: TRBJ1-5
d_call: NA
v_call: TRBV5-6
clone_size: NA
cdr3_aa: CASSLFFDGVQPQHF
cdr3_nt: TGTGCCAGCAGCTTGTTTTTCGACGGAGTCCAGCCCCAGCATTTT

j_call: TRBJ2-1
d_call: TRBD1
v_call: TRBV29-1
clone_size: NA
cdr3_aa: CSVQGQGMMNEQFF
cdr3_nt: TGCAGCGTTCAGGGACAGGGAATGATGAATGAGCAGTTCTTC

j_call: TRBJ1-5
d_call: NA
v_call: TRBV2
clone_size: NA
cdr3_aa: CASSPGRVGGGGNQPQHF
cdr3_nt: TGTGCCAGCTCCCCAGGGAGGGTAGGGGGGGGTGGCAATCAGCCCCAGCATTTT

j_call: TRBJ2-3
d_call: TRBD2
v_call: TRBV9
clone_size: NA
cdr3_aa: CASSVGGRSGTNTDTQYF
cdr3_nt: TGTGCCAGCAGCGTAGGAGGAAGGAGCGGGACTAACACAGATACGCAGTATTTT

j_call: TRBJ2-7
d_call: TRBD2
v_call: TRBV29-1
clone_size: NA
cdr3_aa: CSVDRTLAGSYEQYF
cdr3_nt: TGCAGCGTTGACAGGACCTTAGCGGGAAGCTACGAGCAGTACTTC

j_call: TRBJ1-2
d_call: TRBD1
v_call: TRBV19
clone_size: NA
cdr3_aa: CASSDYTGDRGRNYGYTF
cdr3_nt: TGTGCCAGTAGCGATTACACAGGGGATCGGGGTAGAAACTATGGCTACACCTTC

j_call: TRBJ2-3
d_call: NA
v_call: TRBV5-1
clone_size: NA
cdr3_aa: CASSPAGGPALDTQYF
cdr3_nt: TGCGCCAGCAGCCCCGCCGGAGGGCCCGCCCTGGATACGCAGTATTTT

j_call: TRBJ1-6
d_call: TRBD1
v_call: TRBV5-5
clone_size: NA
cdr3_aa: CASSAYRDRGDSPLHF
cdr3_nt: TGTGCCAGCAGCGCATACCGGGACAGGGGCGATTCACCCCTCCACTTT

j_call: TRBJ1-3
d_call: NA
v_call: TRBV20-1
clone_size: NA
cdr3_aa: CSAPRRNTIYF
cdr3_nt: TGCAGTGCTCCTAGACGAAACACCATATATTTT